Each of the 22 T cell receptor beta chains below was sequenced from the same sample in a study of cytomegalovirus exposure and HLA in healthy donors. The PCR ran on 60 Vbeta and 13 Jbeta primers. Sequencing used immunoSEQ multiplex PCR; TCRdb keeps in-frame clones, though not all of them. The table lists 100,000 to 150,000 clones, around two thirds of them singletons. Sequencing input: PBMCs. These receptors originate from a woman in her thirties or forties in good health and CMV-seropositive.

As concerns this clone: A read error may produce the germline difference seen at one junction end. The chain joins TRBV7-7 to TRBJ2-3; 10 bases match TRBD2. CDR1 and CDR2 (germline): SSHAT, FNYEAQ (reference sequence). This CDR3 contains 13 residues. CDR3 amino acids: CASSLDGTSEISF. CDR3 nucleotide sequence: TGTGCTAGCAGCTTAGACGGGACTAGCGAAATTTCTTTT.

The chain carries TRBV9 and TRBJ2-3; 7 bases are a match to TRBD2. The length of the CDR3 is 17 residues. V gave up 4 bases and J gave up 5 bases; unmatched junction bases: 16. Germline V lookup: CDR1 SGDLS, CDR2 YYNGEE. The CDR3 is CASSPGASGPSRDTQYF. CDR3 bases: TGTGCCAGCAGCCCCGGGGCTAGCGGTCCTTCCAGAGATACGCAGTATTTT.

This clone was counted ten times or more. The rearrangement uses TRBV10-3 and TRBJ1-1; D is ambiguous. Deletions cut 4 bases from V and 7 bases from J, with 10 bases between. Germline V CDR1 and CDR2: ENHRY, SYGVKD. CDR3 length: 12 residues. This CDR3 is CAISGLTREAFF. In DNA form, the CDR3 reads TGTGCCATCAGTGGACTGACTCGTGAAGCTTTCTTT.

This clone was observed a handful of times. V and J are TRBV5-5 and TRBJ2-7, with D uncertain. Germline V CDR1 and CDR2: SGHKS, YYEKEE (reference sequence). The V end lost 4 bases, the J end lost 3 bases, and 11 bases lay between the germline ends. This CDR3 region has 13 residues. This CDR3 is CASSTNPDYEQYF. For the CDR3, the DNA is TGTGCCAGCAGCACGAACCCAGACTACGAGCAGTACTTC.

The J gene is TRBJ1-1, the V gene TRBV21-1; the table gives TRBD1 as D, unverified against the DNA. TRBV21-1 constitutes a pseudogene. This CDR3 spans 14 amino acids. CDR3 DNA: TGTGCCAGCAGCCCGCGCACAGGGGGCACTGAAGCTTTCTTT. It specifies CASSPRTGGTEAFF.

The chain recombines TRBV5-6 with TRBJ1-5; 11 nucleotides line up with TRBD1. Per germline, CDR1 SGHDT and CDR2 YYEEEE. This CDR3 region has 16 residues. The ends lost 4 bases at V and 6 bases at J; junction bases unmatched: 9. CDR3 loop: CASSADRGRQGQPQHF. The CDR3 DNA reads as TGTGCCAGCAGCGCGGACAGGGGGCGCCAGGGTCAGCCCCAGCATTTT.

The chain has TRBV2 and TRBJ1-1; a weak D match, TRBD1 (5 bases). The V end was cut by 0 bases, the J end by 8 bases, with 13 bases between. The CDR3 runs to 14 residues. Germline CDR1 is SNHLY and CDR2 is FYNNEI. CDR3 region: CASSEAPDRSEAFF. In nucleotides, the CDR3 is TGTGCCAGCAGTGAAGCACCCGACAGATCGGAAGCTTTCTTT.

The genes are TRBV5-4 and TRBJ2-5, with D uncertain. CDR3 size: 13 residues. Germline CDR1 reads SGHNT; CDR2 reads YYREEE (reference sequence). Trimming took off 4 bases at V and 4 bases at J, with 11 bases between the two ends. Written as DNA, the CDR3 is TGTGCCAGCAGCATGACATACGGAGAGACCCAGTACTTC. Its protein product is CASSMTYGETQYF.

This rearrangement joins TRBV7-3 to TRBJ2-1; 8 nucleotides align to TRBD2. V dropped 4 bases and J dropped 6; count of bases not matched to a gene: 8. Germline loops: CDR1 SGHTA, CDR2 FQGTGA. The CDR3 is made up of 15 amino acids. This CDR3 is CASSYRPLAVNEQFF. DNA of the CDR3: TGTGCCAGCAGCTATCGTCCACTAGCGGTCAATGAGCAGTTCTTC.

The table lists this clone with a count of one. V usage is TRBV5-6 and J usage is TRBJ2-7; 9 positions match TRBD1. The trim removed 4 bases at V and 5 bases at J, leaving 4 bases unmatched. CDR3 length equals 13 residues. The germline V gene has CDR1 SGHDT and CDR2 YYEEEE. The CDR3 DNA follows: TGTGCCAGCAGCCTTGACAGGGGGGACGAGCAGTACTTC. Encoded protein: CASSLDRGDEQYF.

This chain connects TRBV7-2 to TRBJ2-7, with 7 positions matching TRBD1. V trimming: 5 bases; J trimming: 2 bases; junction bases outside the gene matches: 3. This CDR3 region has 13 residues. Germline CDR1 SGHTA, CDR2 FQGNSA. For the CDR3, the DNA is TGTGCCAGCAGCAGGGGGCACCCCTACGAGCAGTACTTC. Translated: CASSRGHPYEQYF. The variable domain in full, completed from reference TRBV7-2 and TRBJ2-7, reads GAGVSQSPSNKVTEKGKDVELRCDPISGHTALYWYRQSLGQGLEFLIYFQGNSAPDKSGLPSDRFSAERTGGSVSTLTIQRTQQEDSAVYLCASSRGHPYEQYFGPGTRLTVT.

This chain links TRBV18 with TRBJ1-2; 9 bases line up with TRBD1. This CDR3 comprises 21 residues. Germline trimming cut 6 bases from V and 6 bases from J; bases unmatched to any gene: 29. In germline, CDR1 is KGHSH, CDR2 LQKENI. CDR3 sequence reads: CASSHVTQAGTGTSLWNGYTF. In DNA form, the CDR3 reads TGTGCCAGCTCCCACGTAACTCAAGCCGGGACAGGGACGTCCCTATGGAATGGCTACACCTTC.

This clone was found a few times. The V gene is TRBV18, the J gene TRBJ2-7, with 10 bases aligning to TRBD2. CDR1 KGHSH and CDR2 LQKENI come from the germline V gene. The CDR3 contains 13 residues. V gave up 2 bases and J gave up 7 bases; unmatched junction bases: 2. The CDR3 sequence is CASSPVGLAEQYF. Written as DNA, the CDR3 is TGTGCCAGCTCACCAGTGGGACTAGCGGAGCAGTACTTC.

For the CDR3, the DNA is TGTGCCAGCAGTTTCGCCTGGGCGCCTCGCATGTACTTC. This codes for CASSFAWAPRMYF. This sequence joins TRBV28 and TRBJ2-5; D call uncertain. The CDR3 extends over 13 amino acids. V gave up 3 bases and J gave up 13 bases, with 18 bases separating them. Germline V gives CDR1 MDHEN, CDR2 SYDVKM.

This clone is medium-sized by share. CDR3 DNA sequence: TGTGCCAGCAGCTTAGCGACAGGCTTACTAAACTATGGCTACACCTTC. Its protein is CASSLATGLLNYGYTF. The chain links TRBV7-9 to TRBJ1-2; D is possibly TRBD1 (6 bases). The CDR3 extends over 16 amino acids. V was cut by 0 bases and J by 2 bases, with 13 bases left in between. Looked up from germline, CDR1 is SEHNR and CDR2 is FQNEAQ (reference sequence).

The chain employs TRBV9 and TRBJ2-5; 8 bases fit TRBD1. From germline, CDR1 is SGDLS and CDR2 YYNGEE. The CDR3 has 16 residues. The J segment lost 6 bases and the V segment lost 0 bases, leaving 10 bases of the junction unmatched. CDR3 sequence: CASSVGLDRVQKTQYF. The CDR3 DNA reads TGTGCCAGCAGCGTAGGGCTGGACAGGGTTCAAAAGACCCAGTACTTC.

The chain has TRBV21-1 and TRBJ2-5; the table's D gene call, TRBD1, was not cross checked with the DNA. TRBV21-1 is reported as a pseudogene. The CDR3 is 14 amino acids. Here the CDR3 DNA reads TGTGCCAGCAGGCCGGGACAGGGAGCGGAGACCCAGTACTTC. Protein product: CASRPGQGAETQYF.

V gene TRBV30 combines with J gene TRBJ1-2, with TRBD1 as a possible D gene (5 bases). Trimming removed 7 bases at V and 6 bases at J, with 18 bases between. This CDR3 has 13 amino acids. The germline V gene has CDR1 GTSNPN and CDR2 SVGIG (reference sequence). The CDR3 reads CASRAGQGNGYTF. Here the CDR3 DNA reads TGTGCCTCACGGGCAGGGCAAGGGAATGGCTACACCTTC.

The gene calls are TRBV10-3 and TRBJ1-4, with 8 bases lining up with TRBD1. The CDR3 consists of 14 residues. CDR1 ENHRY and CDR2 SYGVKD come from the germline V gene. V shed 2 bases, J shed 8 bases, and the junction held 4 bases outside the gene matches. The CDR3 sequence: CAISEDRGGEKLFF. In DNA, the CDR3 is TGTGCCATCAGTGAGGACAGGGGAGGGGAAAAACTGTTTTTT.

This chain connects TRBV14 to TRBJ2-1; 14 bases agree with TRBD2. The CDR3 covers 18 residues. CDR1 is SGHDN and CDR2 is FVKESK in the germline V gene. V dropped 4 bases and J dropped 2; count of bases not matched to a gene: 7. The CDR3 sequence: CASSPGLAGGWPYNEQFF. The CDR3 DNA follows: TGTGCCAGCAGCCCAGGACTAGCGGGAGGTTGGCCCTACAATGAGCAGTTCTTC.

The rearrangement uses TRBV5-1 and TRBJ1-2, with 7 bases that match TRBD1. V dropped 4 bases and J dropped 4; count of bases not matched to a gene: 7. CDR1 and CDR2 from the germline V gene are SGHRS and YFSETQ. The CDR3 is made up of 14 amino acids. CDR3 in DNA: TGCGCCAGCAGCATACAGGGGAGTGCCTATGGCTACACCTTC. Its protein is CASSIQGSAYGYTF.

The chain carries TRBV5-4 and TRBJ2-1, with a weak D call TRBD2 (5 bases). The germline gives CDR1 SGHNT, CDR2 YYREEE (reference sequence). This CDR3 is built from 15 residues. Trimming removed 0 bases at V and 8 bases at J, with 15 bases between. The CDR3 loop is CASSLGASLGDEQFF. In DNA, the CDR3 is TGTGCCAGCAGCTTGGGGGCTAGCTTAGGCGATGAGCAGTTCTTC.